This T cell receptor beta chain was captured in a study of blood T cell repertoires in COVID-19. Study at large: Collection of acute and convalescent COVID-19 samples took place in the United States, Italy and Spain. PBMCs, B-cell-depleted T cells, or T cells provided the cDNA or gDNA that made up the material.

Germline values: CDR1 SGHRS, CDR2 YFSETQ. The CDR3 spans 14 residues. V was shortened by 5 bases and J by 0 bases, with 10 bases between the two germline ends. Study processing details: Researchers report that nucleated cell counts were estimated from reference gene primer amplification. Only in-frame clones appear in the TCRdb table, and some are missing; sequencing was by immunoSEQ multiplex PCR. V and J calls and clone size are copied from that table; D and trimming were computed from the DNA. The sample lists approximately 160,000 clones, roughly four fifths seen once, with roughly 3.6% in the top ten.

V and J are TRBV5-1 and TRBJ2-3; a weak D match, TRBD1 (6 bases). The TCR was taken from a woman of 80 years or more with acute or convalescent COVID-19. The sequenced sample was peripheral blood. The chain's CDR3 is CASSYGQSTDTQYF. CDR3 sequence (DNA): TGCGCCAGCAGTTATGGACAGAGCACAGATACGCAGTATTTT.